The 18 T cell receptor beta chains presented below share a single source sample, sequenced in a study of identical twins. TCRdb recomputed calls from the 5' RACE reads with MiXCR, one row per CDR3 protein. In the table there are 1,800,000 or so distinct CDR3 sequences, roughly 35% of which are singletons. Sequencing was done on a sample of cord blood. Source of these receptors: a newborn girl in good health.

The table lists this clonotype with many counts. The chain carries TRBV5-1 and TRBJ1-2; D is unclear. The CDR3 contains 14 residues. CDR1 is SGHRS, CDR2 YFSETQ, per germline. Trimming stripped 2 bases from V and 4 bases from J, with 12 bases between. The CDR3 region is CASSFTSAGYGYTF. The CDR3 DNA sequence: TGCGCCAGCAGCTTCACCTCCGCCGGCTATGGCTACACCTTC. Together with reference TRBV5-1 and TRBJ1-2, the CDR3 gives the full variable domain: KAGVTQTPRYLIKTRGQQVTLSCSPISGHRSVSWYQQTPGQGLQFLFEYFSETQRNKGNFPGRFSGRQFSNSRSEMNVSTLELGDSALYLCASSFTSAGYGYTFGSGTRLTVV.

This chain uses TRBV25-1 with TRBJ2-7; TRBD2 aligns across 9 bases. CDR1 MGHDK and CDR2 SYGVNS come from the germline V gene. Trimming took 1 base from V and 3 from J; bases not matched to a gene: 7. The CDR3 extends over 16 amino acids. The CDR3 region is CASSEWVAGDNYEQYF. In DNA form, the CDR3 reads TGTGCCAGCAGTGAATGGGTAGCGGGAGACAACTACGAGCAGTACTTC.

J is TRBJ1-2 and V is TRBV5-1; tentatively, D is TRBD1 (5 bases). V was shortened by 4 bases and J by 2 bases, with 12 bases between the two germline ends. The CDR3 runs 14 residues. CDR1 and CDR2 from the germline V gene are SGHRS and YFSETQ. DNA for the CDR3: TGCGCCAGCAGCCAATCGACAGCGAACTATGGCTACACCTTC. Protein product: CASSQSTANYGYTF.

This chain links TRBV7-9 with TRBJ1-1; maybe TRBD1 (6 bases). The V end was cut by 5 bases, the J end by 7 bases, with 14 bases between. Germline V gene sequence: CDR1 SEHNR, CDR2 FQNEAQ (reference sequence). The CDR3 is 13 residues long. The CDR3 loop reads CASSVDSMLEAFF. CDR3 DNA: TGTGCCAGCAGCGTGGACAGCATGCTTGAAGCTTTCTTT.

V usage is TRBV20-1 and J usage is TRBJ2-7, with a possible D match to TRBD1 (6 bases). CDR3 length: 14 residues. From germline, CDR1 is DFQATT and CDR2 SNEGSKA (reference sequence). Trimming took off 1 base at V and 3 bases at J, with 13 bases between the two ends. The CDR3 nucleotides read TGCAGTGCTAGAGTTTCGGGACATGACTACGAGCAGTACTTC. Translation: CSARVSGHDYEQYF.

This clonotype came up a few times. The rearrangement links TRBV2 to TRBJ2-1; D uncertain. The CDR3 covers 14 residues. The V end was cut by 5 bases, the J end by 2 bases, with 10 bases between. Germline V gives CDR1 SNHLY, CDR2 FYNNEI. CDR3 bases: TGTGCCAGCAGTTATCGGCCCGCCTACAATGAGCAGTTCTTC. It encodes CASSYRPAYNEQFF.

This clonotype was picked up a small number of times. The chain has TRBV10-3 and TRBJ2-7; 9 nucleotides match TRBD2. The CDR3 consists of 15 residues. J gave up 3 bases and V 4 bases, and 7 bases lay outside the gene matches. Germline V CDR1 and CDR2: ENHRY, SYGVKD. CDR3 DNA: TGTGCCATCAGTGGGTTAGCGGGAGTAGGCTACGAGCAGTACTTC. This encodes CAISGLAGVGYEQYF.

The chain combines TRBV5-1 with TRBJ2-7, with 9 nucleotides matching TRBD2. The J segment lost 3 bases and the V segment lost 7 bases, leaving 8 bases of the junction unmatched. Germline V gene lookup returns CDR1 SGHRS and CDR2 YFSETQ. The CDR3 runs to 14 residues. CDR3: CASGRGLAFYEQYF. The CDR3 DNA follows: TGCGCCAGCGGCCGGGGACTAGCCTTCTACGAGCAGTACTTC.

To note about this clonotype: This may be a read error, as it is one base from a much larger clone. V and J are TRBV29-1 and TRBJ2-1, with 10 bases lining up with TRBD2. V shed 7 bases, J shed 13 bases, and the junction held 19 bases outside the gene matches. The CDR3 length is 15 residues. Germline V gives CDR1 SQVTM, CDR2 ANQGSEA. The CDR3 is CSAVGTSASGGTQFF. The CDR3, as DNA: TGCAGCGCAGTAGGGACTAGCGCATCCGGTGGGACCCAGTTCTTC.

This clonotype was picked up a small number of times. The rearrangement uses TRBV6-5 and TRBJ2-6, with 7 bases identical to TRBD2. J lost 2 bases, V lost 0 bases, and 7 bases had no gene match. Looked up from germline, CDR1 is MNHEY and CDR2 is SVGAGI. The CDR3 sequence is 18 residues long. Written as DNA, the CDR3 is TGTGCCAGCAGTTACTCGATAATAGCGGGTGCTGGGGCCAACGTCCTGACTTTC. It translates to CASSYSIIAGAGANVLTF.

This clonotype was seen more than once but under ten times. The chain employs TRBV20-1 and TRBJ1-5; D might be TRBD1 (5 bases). CDR3 length equals 13 residues. Germline CDR1 and CDR2: DFQATT and SNEGSKA (reference sequence). Between the trimmed V and J ends, which lost 3 bases and 7 bases, there was a span of 13 bases. The CDR3 DNA reads as TGCAGTGCTAGTCAAGGGGCCTGGCAGCCCCAGCATTTT. Its protein is CSASQGAWQPQHF.

This sequence joins TRBV6-1 and TRBJ1-2; tentatively, D is TRBD1 (6 bases). The CDR3 has 13 amino acids. Per germline, CDR1 MNHNS and CDR2 SASEGT. Between the trimmed V and J ends, which lost 6 bases and 5 bases, there was a span of 13 bases. The DNA of the CDR3 is TGTGCCAGCAGCGCAAGGACAGCTTATGGCTACACCTTC. It translates to CASSARTAYGYTF.

The rearrangement joins TRBV21-1 to TRBJ2-3; the table's TRBD2 call for D was not verified on the DNA. TRBV21-1 is annotated as a pseudogene. The CDR3 contains 17 residues. DNA of the CDR3: TGTGCCAGCAGCATAAAGCTAGCGGGGGGCCCCTCCGATACGCAGTATTTT. This gives the protein CASSIKLAGGPSDTQYF.

This clonotype was counted ten times or more. The chain couples TRBV5-5 to TRBJ1-2; D not certain. Germline CDR1 SGHKS, CDR2 YYEKEE (reference sequence). The CDR3 length is 13 residues. The V end lost 1 base, the J end lost 4 bases, and 8 bases lay between the germline ends. The DNA for the CDR3 is TGTGCCAGCAGCTTGATAGAGTCCTATGGCTACACCTTC. This gives the protein CASSLIESYGYTF.

V gene TRBV2 combines with J gene TRBJ2-7, with a possible D match to TRBD2 (5 bases). Germline CDR1 SNHLY, CDR2 FYNNEI. V gave up 5 bases and J gave up 2 bases, with 13 bases separating them. The CDR3 is 14 amino acids. Written as DNA, the CDR3 is TGTGCCAGCAGTTGCGCGGGCTTTACCTACGAGCAGTACTTC. Amino acid sequence: CASSCAGFTYEQYF.

In this sample, this clonotype turned up a few times. The V call is TRBV27, the J call TRBJ2-1; D is undetermined. This CDR3 comprises 14 residues. Germline V gene sequence: CDR1 MNHEY, CDR2 SMNVEV (reference sequence). Trimming left V 4 bases short and J 0 bases short, with 7 bases between. Written as DNA, the CDR3 is TGTGCCAGCAGTTCCTCGAGCTCCTACAATGAGCAGTTCTTC. Its translation: CASSSSSSYNEQFF.

The chain joins TRBV6-4 to TRBJ1-5, with TRBD1 matching over 7 bases. The V segment lost 0 bases and the J segment 0 bases; nucleotides outside the gene matches: 8. The CDR3 has 18 residues. Germline V lookup: CDR1 MRHNA, CDR2 SNTAGT. CDR3 nucleotides: TGTGCCAGCAGTGACTCGGGGACAGACCATTTTAGCAATCAGCCCCAGCATTTT. As protein: CASSDSGTDHFSNQPQHF.

The gene calls are TRBV2 and TRBJ2-3; 9 bases match TRBD1. The CDR3 has 16 amino acids. The germline gives CDR1 SNHLY, CDR2 FYNNEI. With V trimmed by 7 bases and J by 5 bases, 13 bases remained unmatched. CDR3 sequence: CASTVGQGTRGDTQYF. The CDR3 DNA is TGTGCCAGCACCGTCGGACAGGGGACCAGGGGAGATACGCAGTATTTT.